This T cell receptor beta chain originates from a study of CD8 T cells in ankylosing spondylitis. This clonotype has just a few counts. The antigen remains unidentified. General study points: Ankylosing spondylitis blood seemed to carry a telltale TCR beta motif made of under 10 highly homologous variants. In synovial fluid and blood from reactive arthritis, some motif variants were previously reported.

Library preparation for TCR beta used quantitative 5'-RACE with molecular barcodes. MiXCR, run by TCRdb on the 5' RACE reads, gives a single entry per CDR3 protein. This table has approximately 350,000 distinct CDR3 sequences, roughly 14% appearing once. This CDR3 contains 17 residues. The V end was cut by 0 bases, the J end by 4 bases, with 14 bases between. From germline, CDR1 is SGHDT and CDR2 YYEEEE. This chain connects TRBV5-6 to TRBJ2-6; D uncertain. Sequenced input: blood, either unsorted or a sorted T cell fraction (not recorded which). The sequence was obtained from a male donor with ankylosing spondylitis or in good health (not recorded which). Written as DNA, the CDR3 is TGTGCCAGCAGCTTGGTTGGTTCCGGGCGAGGGGCCAACGTCCTGACTTTC. Amino acids: CASSLVGSGRGANVLTF.